What follows is one TCR beta chain and its context. Antigen unknown. This sample was included in a study of post-analysis software for immune sequencing data. General study results and limits: Compared with controls, patients showed significantly lower normalized Chao1 diversity. Batch-matched samples strongly co-clustered by F measure.

Presence of unique molecular identifiers characterized the TCR beta cDNA libraries. TCRdb re-called the PCR reads with MiXCR, one entry per CDR3 protein. Here the sample spans almost 700,000 distinct CDR3 sequences, roughly three fifths being singletons. The sequencing input was blood. This TCR was sampled from a girl under 10 years old with multiple sclerosis.

The CDR3 nucleotides are TGCAGCGTTGAAAACAGGCCAAACACTGAAGCTTTCTTT. It encodes CSVENRPNTEAFF. The chain joins TRBV29-1 to TRBJ1-1; D may be TRBD1 (5 bases). The CDR3 has 13 amino acids. CDR1 and CDR2 from the germline V gene are SQVTM and ANQGSEA. Between the trimmed V and J ends, which lost 2 bases and 2 bases, there was a span of 9 bases. Variable domain in full (rest from reference TRBV29-1 and TRBJ1-1): SAVISQKPSRDICQRGTSLTIQCQVDSQVTMMFWYRQQPGQSLTLIATANQGSEATYESGFVIDKFPISRPNLTFSTLTVSNMSPEDSSIYLCSVENRPNTEAFFGQGTRLTVV.